A selection of T cell receptor beta chains follows, all from one sample in a study of T cell responses to AZD1222 COVID-19 vaccine. The repertoire was sequenced with immunoSEQ multiplex PCR; TCRdb's copy has only in-frame clones and lacks some. The sample holds about 90,000 clones; 90% to 95% are singletons and the top ten take roughly 5%. The specimen was peripheral blood, collected on day 0 of MenACWY control vaccination. All receptors derive from an adult in good health. Each CDR3 is given with its conserved first and last residue. Each record gives: clone size, D gene, V gene, J gene, CDR3 protein, CDR3 DNA. The D gene is left open where the match is weak. Some rows mark clone size as missing; the rest say once, few, many or name a class of expanded clone.

clone_size: .
d_call: TRBD1
v_call: TRBV7-2
j_call: TRBJ1-6
cdr3_aa: CASSRGPGQGGSPLHF
cdr3_nt: TGTGCCAGCAGCCGCGGTCCGGGACAGGGTGGATCACCCCTCCACTTT

clone_size: .
d_call: .
v_call: TRBV28
j_call: TRBJ2-2
cdr3_aa: CASRDTNTGELFF
cdr3_nt: TGTGCCAGCAGGGACACGAACACCGGGGAGCTGTTTTTT

clone_size: .
d_call: .
v_call: TRBV27
j_call: TRBJ1-6
cdr3_aa: CASSSLDGGHRPLHF
cdr3_nt: TGTGCCAGCAGCTCGCTCGACGGGGGGCATCGACCCCTCCACTTT

clone_size: .
d_call: .
v_call: TRBV5-8
j_call: TRBJ1-2
cdr3_aa: CASSLFNRGGYTF
cdr3_nt: TGTGCCAGCAGCTTATTCAACAGAGGTGGCTACACCTTC

clone_size: .
d_call: TRBD1
v_call: TRBV29-1
j_call: TRBJ1-1
cdr3_aa: CSVGTGMGGAFF
cdr3_nt: TGCAGCGTGGGGACAGGGATGGGTGGAGCTTTCTTT

clone_size: .
d_call: .
v_call: TRBV19
j_call: TRBJ2-7
cdr3_aa: CASSINRAGEQYF
cdr3_nt: TGTGCCAGTAGTATCAACAGGGCAGGCGAGCAGTACTTC

clone_size: once
d_call: .
v_call: TRBV3-1/TRBV3-2
j_call: TRBJ1-5
cdr3_aa: CASSQGYTGYQPQHF
cdr3_nt: TGTGCCAGCAGCCAAGGATACACAGGCTATCAGCCCCAGCATTTT

clone_size: .
d_call: TRBD1
v_call: TRBV9
j_call: TRBJ1-6
cdr3_aa: CASSASDRSNSPLHF
cdr3_nt: TGTGCCAGCAGCGCGTCGGACAGGAGTAATTCACCCCTCCACTTT

clone_size: .
d_call: TRBD1
v_call: TRBV5-1
j_call: TRBJ2-5
cdr3_aa: CATRTGKQETQYF
cdr3_nt: TGCGCCACCCGGACAGGGAAACAAGAGACCCAGTACTTC

clone_size: .
d_call: TRBD2
v_call: TRBV2
j_call: TRBJ2-2
cdr3_aa: CASQWTSGGPTGELFF
cdr3_nt: TGTGCCAGCCAATGGACTAGCGGGGGACCTACCGGGGAGCTGTTTTTT

clone_size: .
d_call: TRBD1
v_call: TRBV4-2
j_call: TRBJ1-4
cdr3_aa: CASSQAGGGQGNEKLFF
cdr3_nt: TGTGCCAGCAGCCAAGCGGGAGGGGGACAGGGGAATGAAAAACTGTTTTTT

clone_size: few
d_call: TRBD1
v_call: TRBV15
j_call: TRBJ1-6
cdr3_aa: CATSIGDRINSPLHF
cdr3_nt: TGTGCCACCAGCATTGGGGACAGGATTAATTCACCCCTCCACTTT

clone_size: .
d_call: .
v_call: TRBV6-4
j_call: TRBJ2-1
cdr3_aa: CASSQEGAPSYNEQFF
cdr3_nt: TGTGCCAGCAGTCAGGAAGGGGCCCCCTCCTACAATGAGCAGTTCTTC

clone_size: .
d_call: TRBD1
v_call: TRBV10-1
j_call: TRBJ2-4
cdr3_aa: CASSGGTVQTGDIQYF
cdr3_nt: TGCGCCAGCAGTGGGGGGACAGTCCAGACCGGGGACATTCAGTACTTC

clone_size: .
d_call: TRBD2
v_call: TRBV29-1
j_call: TRBJ2-1
cdr3_aa: CSATSGLAINEQFF
cdr3_nt: TGCAGCGCGACCTCAGGACTAGCGATAAACGAGCAGTTCTTC

clone_size: .
d_call: .
v_call: TRBV20-1
j_call: TRBJ2-7
cdr3_aa: CSAAHRPEQYF
cdr3_nt: TGCAGTGCTGCTCACAGGCCCGAGCAGTACTTC

clone_size: .
d_call: TRBD2
v_call: TRBV24-1
j_call: TRBJ2-7
cdr3_aa: CATSDSGTSDEQYF
cdr3_nt: TGTGCCACCAGTGATTCGGGGACTAGCGACGAGCAGTACTTC

clone_size: .
d_call: .
v_call: TRBV4-2
j_call: TRBJ2-3
cdr3_aa: CASSPTGISSDTQYF
cdr3_nt: TGTGCCAGCAGCCCAACGGGAATTTCATCAGATACGCAGTATTTT

clone_size: .
d_call: TRBD1
v_call: TRBV2
j_call: TRBJ2-2
cdr3_aa: CASSLDRGPGGELFF
cdr3_nt: TGTGCCAGCAGCCTAGACAGGGGGCCCGGCGGGGAGCTGTTTTTT

clone_size: .
d_call: TRBD1
v_call: TRBV6-6
j_call: TRBJ1-1
cdr3_aa: CASSRPGTGGFLNTEAFF
cdr3_nt: TGTGCCAGCAGTCGGCCAGGGACAGGGGGCTTTTTGAACACTGAAGCTTTCTTT

clone_size: .
d_call: TRBD1
v_call: TRBV7-2
j_call: TRBJ1-2
cdr3_aa: CASSSGQAGYGYTF
cdr3_nt: TGTGCCAGCAGCTCGGGACAGGCGGGCTATGGCTACACCTTC

clone_size: .
d_call: TRBD1
v_call: TRBV5-8
j_call: TRBJ1-6
cdr3_aa: CASSGDRVGNSPLHF
cdr3_nt: TGTGCCAGCAGCGGCGACAGGGTCGGCAATTCACCCCTCCACTTT

clone_size: .
d_call: .
v_call: TRBV6-5
j_call: TRBJ1-4
cdr3_aa: CASRPPGRINEKLFF
cdr3_nt: TGTGCCAGCCGACCCCCGGGACGGATAAATGAAAAACTGTTTTTT

clone_size: .
d_call: .
v_call: TRBV28
j_call: TRBJ1-6
cdr3_aa: CASRRSQGRGSPLHF
cdr3_nt: TGTGCCAGCAGACGATCTCAGGGGAGGGGGTCACCCCTCCACTTT

clone_size: .
d_call: TRBD1
v_call: TRBV7-8
j_call: TRBJ1-6
cdr3_aa: CASSLGTGGSSPLHF
cdr3_nt: TGTGCCAGCAGCTTGGGGACAGGGGGCAGTTCACCCCTCCACTTT

clone_size: .
d_call: .
v_call: TRBV6-1
j_call: TRBJ2-7
cdr3_aa: CASSEGAWGTYEQYF
cdr3_nt: TGTGCCAGCAGTGAAGGCGCTTGGGGCACCTACGAGCAGTACTTC

clone_size: .
d_call: .
v_call: TRBV7-9
j_call: TRBJ1-1
cdr3_aa: CASSPWGEGNTEAFF
cdr3_nt: TGTGCCAGCAGCCCCTGGGGGGAAGGGAACACTGAAGCTTTCTTT

clone_size: .
d_call: .
v_call: TRBV28
j_call: TRBJ1-4
cdr3_aa: CASSSPFTGAGEKLFF
cdr3_nt: TGTGCCAGCAGTTCACCCTTTACGGGGGCTGGCGAAAAACTGTTTTTT

clone_size: .
d_call: TRBD2
v_call: TRBV10-3
j_call: TRBJ2-2
cdr3_aa: CAISGTSGLGTGELFF
cdr3_nt: TGTGCCATCAGCGGGACTAGCGGGCTCGGAACCGGGGAGCTGTTTTTT

clone_size: .
d_call: .
v_call: TRBV7-9
j_call: TRBJ2-1
cdr3_aa: CASSLDLRVGEQFF
cdr3_nt: TGTGCCAGCAGCTTAGATTTGCGGGTCGGTGAGCAGTTCTTC

clone_size: .
d_call: TRBD1
v_call: TRBV5-1
j_call: TRBJ1-1
cdr3_aa: CASSLTGVRQTEAFF
cdr3_nt: TGCGCCAGCAGCCTCACAGGGGTTAGGCAGACTGAAGCTTTCTTT

clone_size: .
d_call: TRBD1
v_call: TRBV7-8
j_call: TRBJ1-3
cdr3_aa: CASSLIGTGGPSGNTIYF
cdr3_nt: TGTGCCAGCAGCTTAATCGGGACAGGGGGCCCCTCTGGAAACACCATATATTTT

clone_size: .
d_call: TRBD1
v_call: TRBV5-5
j_call: TRBJ2-5
cdr3_aa: CASSYGTVTETQYF
cdr3_nt: TGTGCCAGCAGCTACGGGACAGTTACTGAGACCCAGTACTTC

clone_size: .
d_call: .
v_call: TRBV4-2
j_call: TRBJ1-2
cdr3_aa: CASSQDPRAGPANYGYTF
cdr3_nt: TGTGCCAGCAGCCAAGATCCACGCGCGGGGCCAGCTAACTATGGCTACACCTTC

clone_size: .
d_call: .
v_call: TRBV6-5
j_call: TRBJ2-7
cdr3_aa: CASTTGSKSYEQYF
cdr3_nt: TGTGCCAGCACCACAGGGAGCAAATCCTACGAGCAGTACTTC

clone_size: .
d_call: TRBD2
v_call: TRBV11-2
j_call: TRBJ2-1
cdr3_aa: CASSLESRLAGRYSYNEQFF
cdr3_nt: TGTGCCAGCAGCTTAGAATCGCGACTAGCGGGAAGATACTCCTACAATGAGCAGTTCTTC

clone_size: .
d_call: TRBD1
v_call: TRBV29-1
j_call: TRBJ2-7
cdr3_aa: CSGCVTGGSEQYF
cdr3_nt: TGCAGCGGTTGTGTGACAGGGGGCTCCGAGCAGTACTTC

clone_size: .
d_call: TRBD2
v_call: TRBV4-3
j_call: TRBJ2-3
cdr3_aa: CASSQDPTSGTSTDTQYF
cdr3_nt: TGCGCCAGCAGCCAAGATCCCACTAGCGGCACTAGCACAGATACGCAGTATTTT

clone_size: .
d_call: .
v_call: TRBV28
j_call: TRBJ2-3
cdr3_aa: CAGSGTGADTQYF
cdr3_nt: TGTGCCGGGTCGGGTACGGGCGCAGATACGCAGTATTTT

clone_size: .
d_call: .
v_call: TRBV7-2
j_call: TRBJ1-2
cdr3_aa: CASSSYMGGYTF
cdr3_nt: TGTGCCAGCAGCTCCTACATGGGGGGCTACACCTTC

clone_size: .
d_call: TRBD2
v_call: TRBV11-2
j_call: TRBJ2-5
cdr3_aa: CASSLTTSAETQYF
cdr3_nt: TGTGCCAGCAGCTTAACGACTAGCGCAGAGACCCAGTACTTC

clone_size: .
d_call: TRBD1
v_call: TRBV20-1
j_call: TRBJ2-7
cdr3_aa: CSASSRDRGSEQYF
cdr3_nt: TGCAGTGCTAGTTCCCGGGACAGGGGTTCCGAGCAGTACTTC

clone_size: .
d_call: .
v_call: TRBV28
j_call: TRBJ1-1
cdr3_aa: CASSLWLNTEAFF
cdr3_nt: TGTGCCAGCAGTTTATGGCTGAACACTGAAGCTTTCTTT

clone_size: .
d_call: TRBD1
v_call: TRBV7-8
j_call: TRBJ1-3
cdr3_aa: CASSGGQGNTIYF
cdr3_nt: TGTGCCAGCAGCGGGGGACAGGGAAACACCATATATTTT

clone_size: once
d_call: TRBD1
v_call: TRBV2
j_call: TRBJ2-7
cdr3_aa: CASKRTGSYEQYF
cdr3_nt: TGTGCCAGCAAGCGGACAGGGTCCTACGAGCAGTACTTC

clone_size: .
d_call: .
v_call: TRBV4-3
j_call: TRBJ1-4
cdr3_aa: CASSQESQRGEKLFF
cdr3_nt: TGCGCCAGCAGCCAAGAATCACAAAGGGGTGAAAAACTGTTTTTT

clone_size: .
d_call: .
v_call: TRBV5-6
j_call: TRBJ2-3
cdr3_aa: CASSDGDTQYF
cdr3_nt: TGTGCCTCCTCAGACGGGGATACGCAGTATTTT

clone_size: few
d_call: .
v_call: TRBV7-8
j_call: TRBJ2-7
cdr3_aa: CASSPPWRLEQYF
cdr3_nt: TGTGCCAGCAGCCCCCCCTGGCGTCTGGAGCAGTACTTC

clone_size: .
d_call: .
v_call: TRBV28
j_call: TRBJ2-7
cdr3_aa: CASGVGTYEQYF
cdr3_nt: TGTGCCAGCGGGGTAGGGACCTACGAGCAGTACTTC

clone_size: once
d_call: TRBD1
v_call: TRBV6-1
j_call: TRBJ1-2
cdr3_aa: CASSEGGTVSRNGYTF
cdr3_nt: TGTGCCAGCAGTGAAGGCGGGACAGTCTCCCGTAATGGCTACACCTTC

clone_size: .
d_call: .
v_call: TRBV28
j_call: TRBJ2-1
cdr3_aa: CASRTWRNNEQFF
cdr3_nt: TGTGCCAGCAGGACGTGGCGGAACAATGAGCAGTTCTTC

clone_size: .
d_call: .
v_call: TRBV7-2
j_call: TRBJ2-5
cdr3_aa: CASSSALYQETQYF
cdr3_nt: TGTGCCAGCAGCTCAGCATTATACCAAGAGACCCAGTACTTC

clone_size: .
d_call: .
v_call: TRBV18
j_call: TRBJ1-1
cdr3_aa: CASSPRTVLNTEAFF
cdr3_nt: TGTGCCAGCTCACCCCGGACTGTACTGAACACTGAAGCTTTCTTT

clone_size: .
d_call: .
v_call: TRBV5-1
j_call: TRBJ2-7
cdr3_aa: CASSLSREFFYEQYF
cdr3_nt: TGCGCCAGCAGCTTGAGCAGGGAGTTCTTCTACGAGCAGTACTTC

clone_size: .
d_call: .
v_call: TRBV28
j_call: TRBJ1-1
cdr3_aa: CASSQTWDGNTEAFF
cdr3_nt: TGTGCCAGCAGCCAAACCTGGGACGGGAACACTGAAGCTTTCTTT

clone_size: .
d_call: .
v_call: TRBV28
j_call: TRBJ1-5
cdr3_aa: CASSPTVSNQPQHF
cdr3_nt: TGTGCCAGCAGTCCGACAGTTAGCAATCAGCCCCAGCATTTT

clone_size: .
d_call: TRBD1
v_call: TRBV6-5
j_call: TRBJ1-6
cdr3_aa: CASRNRGSNSPLHF
cdr3_nt: TGTGCCAGCAGAAACAGGGGCTCAAATTCACCCCTCCACTTT

clone_size: .
d_call: TRBD1
v_call: TRBV19
j_call: TRBJ1-3
cdr3_aa: CASSTGQPGSGNTIYF
cdr3_nt: TGTGCCAGTAGTACGGGACAGCCCGGATCTGGAAACACCATATATTTT

clone_size: .
d_call: .
v_call: TRBV28
j_call: TRBJ2-7
cdr3_aa: CASRGLYSYEQYF
cdr3_nt: TGTGCCAGCAGAGGACTGTATTCCTACGAGCAGTACTTC

clone_size: .
d_call: .
v_call: TRBV4-3
j_call: TRBJ2-2
cdr3_aa: CASSQEGNSNTGELFF
cdr3_nt: TGCGCCAGCAGCCAAGAGGGGAATTCGAACACCGGGGAGCTGTTTTTT